This T cell receptor (beta chain) was identified during a study of early T cells in non-severe SARS-CoV-2 infection. Overall study context: Bulk RNA taken from unsorted whole blood was sequenced, leaving chains unpaired. Study-wide findings and caveats: Matching with VDJdb favored anti-spike CD8 responses (missing private and CD4 specificities).

The protocol attached unique molecular identifiers to individual cDNA molecules. TCRdb re-called the 5' RACE reads through MiXCR, storing one row per CDR3 protein. The sample has over 60,000 distinct CDR3 sequences; around 9.1% are singletons. The length of the CDR3 is 15 residues. V trimming: 7 bases; J trimming: 0 bases; junction bases outside the gene matches: 8. The germline V gene encodes CDR1 MNHEY and CDR2 SVGEGT. This clonotype was observed a few times. Its antigen is unknown. The chain carries TRBV6-2 or TRBV6-3 and TRBJ2-7, with TRBD2 matching 8 bases. This specimen consisted of whole blood, obtained at baseline. This receptor was identified in an adult who was a healthcare worker with PCR-confirmed SARS-CoV-2 infection or an uninfected control (not recorded which). CDR3: CASIGAGVISYEQYF. The CDR3 nucleotides are TGTGCCAGCATAGGAGCGGGGGTGATCTCCTACGAGCAGTACTTC.